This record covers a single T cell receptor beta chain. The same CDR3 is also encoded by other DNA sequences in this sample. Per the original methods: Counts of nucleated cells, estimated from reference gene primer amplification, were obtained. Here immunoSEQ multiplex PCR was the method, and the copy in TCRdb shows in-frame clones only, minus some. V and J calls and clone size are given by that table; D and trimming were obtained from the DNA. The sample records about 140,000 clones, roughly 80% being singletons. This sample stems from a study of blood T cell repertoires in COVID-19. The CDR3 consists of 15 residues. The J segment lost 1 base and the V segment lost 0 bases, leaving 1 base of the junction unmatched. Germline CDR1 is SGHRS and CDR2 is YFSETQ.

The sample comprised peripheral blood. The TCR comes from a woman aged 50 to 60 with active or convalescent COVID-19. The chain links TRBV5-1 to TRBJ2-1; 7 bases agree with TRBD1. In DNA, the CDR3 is TGCGCCAGCAGCTTGGGACAGGGATCCTACAATGAGCAGTTCTTC. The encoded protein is CASSLGQGSYNEQFF.